Sequencing of this TCR beta chain was carried out in a study of blood T cell repertoires in COVID-19. As for the study in general: Acute and convalescent COVID-19 specimens originated in the United States, Italy and Spain. T cells, B-cell-depleted T cells, or PBMCs supplied cDNA or gDNA.

Some clones are missing from TCRdb's copy, which holds only in-frame ones; the method was immunoSEQ multiplex PCR. The sample holds approximately 220,000 clones, 80% seen once. CDR1 and CDR2 from the germline V gene are KGHDR and SFDVKD. The CDR3 loop spans 13 amino acids. V gave up 4 bases and J gave up 1 base, with 6 bases separating them. This clone was seen a single time. The sample taken for sequencing was PBMCs or T cells enriched from blood (not recorded which). The chain carries TRBV24-1 and TRBJ1-1, with D unresolved. The origin of this receptor is a woman between 40 and 55 years old with acute COVID-19. In DNA, the CDR3 is TGTGCCACCAGTGACTCCCCGAACACTGAAGCTTTCTTT. This codes for CATSDSPNTEAFF.